The 21 T cell receptor beta chains presented below share a single source sample, sequenced in a study of blood T cell repertoires in COVID-19. The repertoire was sequenced with immunoSEQ multiplex PCR; TCRdb's copy has only in-frame clones and lacks some. The sample has about 74,000 clones, about 80% seen once. Sequencing was carried out using peripheral blood. The source of these receptors is a human donor in a cohort sampled during active COVID-19.

V and J are TRBV15 and TRBJ1-2; unclear D gene. V was shortened by 1 base and J by 8 bases, with 11 bases between the two germline ends. The V gene's germline CDR1 is LNHNV and CDR2 YYDKDF (reference sequence). The length of the CDR3 is 13 residues. The CDR3 region has the DNA TGTGCCACCAGCAGAGCTTTGGTAGAAGGCTACACCTTC. It translates to CATSRALVEGYTF.

This chain joins TRBV11-1 and TRBJ2-1, with D possibly matching TRBD1 (6 bases). V gave up 5 bases and J gave up 3 bases, with 17 bases separating them. CDR1 and CDR2 from the germline V gene are SGHAT and FQDESV (reference sequence). This CDR3 has 16 residues. CDR3 in DNA: TGTGCCAGCAGCCAACCCTCACAGGGCTTCTACAATGAGCAGTTCTTC. This codes for CASSQPSQGFYNEQFF. Filled out from reference TRBV11-1 and TRBJ2-1, the complete variable domain reads EAEVAQSPRYKITEKSQAVAFWCDPISGHATLYWYRQILGQGPELLVQFQDESVVDDSQLPKDRFSAERLKGVDSTLKIQPAELGDSAMYLCASSQPSQGFYNEQFFGPGTRLTVL.

This sequence joins TRBV19 and TRBJ2-7, with TRBD2 matching over 12 bases. Germline V CDR1 and CDR2: LNHDA, SQIVND (reference sequence). The CDR3 is 16 amino acids. The ends lost 6 bases at V and 3 bases at J; junction bases unmatched: 9. CDR3: CASSPLTSGGYYEQYF. The CDR3 region has the DNA TGTGCCAGTAGCCCTTTGACTAGCGGGGGATACTACGAGCAGTACTTC.

The CDR3 sequence is CAISEGRGYEQYV. The DNA of the CDR3 is TGTGCCATCAGCGAGGGGAGGGGCTACGAGCAGTACGTC. This chain links TRBV10-3 with TRBJ2-7, with 7 bases lining up with TRBD2. Germline trimming cut 6 bases from V and 3 bases from J; bases unmatched to any gene: 5. CDR1 is ENHRY and CDR2 is SYGVKD in the germline V gene. The CDR3 consists of 13 residues.

The chain has TRBV2 and TRBJ1-1; D is perhaps TRBD1 (5 bases). The germline V and J ends were trimmed by 5 bases and 11 bases, with 12 bases remaining between them. The CDR3 is 11 residues long. In germline, CDR1 is SNHLY, CDR2 FYNNEI. The CDR3 is CASSREGKAFF. The CDR3 DNA follows: TGTGCCAGCAGTAGGGAGGGGAAGGCTTTCTTT.

The gene calls are TRBV4-1 and TRBJ2-3; 9 bases fit TRBD2. The CDR3 consists of 17 residues. The V gene end was trimmed by 0 bases and the J gene end by 2 bases; junction bases not matched to a gene: 6. Looked up from germline, CDR1 is MGHRA and CDR2 is YSYEKL. The CDR3 region is CASSQDGSGGYTDTQYF. The CDR3 DNA is TGCGCCAGCAGCCAAGATGGTAGCGGGGGCTACACAGATACGCAGTATTTT.

The chain recombines TRBV19 with TRBJ2-1; 9 bases agree with TRBD2. V lost 7 bases, J lost 10 bases, and 14 bases stayed unmatched. This CDR3 spans 15 amino acids. Germline lookup yields CDR1 LNHDA and CDR2 SQIVND (reference sequence). The DNA for the CDR3 is TGTGCCAGTAATCCGGCTAGCGGGGCCCTCGGGGAGCAGTTCTTC. Translated: CASNPASGALGEQFF.

The V gene is TRBV6-1, the J gene TRBJ2-3; TRBD1 matches at 7 bases. The CDR3 has 15 amino acids. Germline CDR1 MNHNS, CDR2 SASEGT. With 3 bases clipped from V and 7 bases from J, the junction kept 10 bases outside the gene matches. The CDR3 spells CASSEGLRGPHTQYF. The CDR3 region has the DNA TGTGCCAGCAGTGAGGGGTTGAGGGGGCCACATACGCAGTATTTT.

The rearrangement uses TRBV11-3 and TRBJ1-3, with D perhaps matching TRBD1 (6 bases). This CDR3 spans 14 amino acids. Germline V lookup: CDR1 SGHNT, CDR2 YENEEA. The V gene lost 3 bases and the J gene lost 4 bases, with 10 bases spanning the gap. CDR3 DNA sequence: TGTGCCAGCAGCTTCGGACAGAGGGGAAACACCATATATTTT. This translates into CASSFGQRGNTIYF.

V and J are TRBV7-2 and TRBJ2-5; D uncertain. Germline V gives CDR1 SGHTA, CDR2 FQGNSA. The germline V and J ends were trimmed by 5 bases and 1 base, with 11 bases remaining between them. The CDR3 is made up of 14 amino acids. The DNA of the CDR3 is TGTGCCAGCAGCCGTGACTCATCCCAAGAGACCCAGTACTTC. The encoded protein is CASSRDSSQETQYF.

In this sample, this clone turned up a few times. The chain combines TRBV10-2 with TRBJ1-2; D may be TRBD1 (6 bases). Germline V gene sequence: CDR1 WSHSY, CDR2 SAAADI. Trimming removed 0 bases at V and 6 bases at J, with 8 bases between. This CDR3 has 13 amino acids. CDR3 loop: CASSESGADGYTF. The CDR3 bases are TGCGCCAGCAGTGAGTCGGGGGCGGATGGCTACACCTTC.

This chain uses TRBV9 with TRBJ2-5; 9 positions agree with TRBD2. Germline CDR1 and CDR2: SGDLS and YYNGEE. The trim removed 3 bases at V and 4 bases at J, leaving 4 bases unmatched. The CDR3 length is 14 residues. In nucleotides, the CDR3 is TGTGCCAGCAGCGAAGGCGGGAGGGCAGAGACCCAGTACTTC. This translates into CASSEGGRAETQYF.

The chain couples TRBV5-4 to TRBJ2-7, with 7 bases lining up with TRBD2. The J segment lost 6 bases and the V segment lost 1 base, leaving 16 bases of the junction unmatched. Germline loops: CDR1 SGHNT, CDR2 YYREEE (reference sequence). The CDR3 is made up of 17 amino acids. The CDR3 region has the DNA TGTGCCAGCAGCTTGTTGGGTTCGGGGGGACTCCTTGGCGAGCAGTACTTC. Translated: CASSLLGSGGLLGEQYF.

The chain has TRBV11-2 and TRBJ1-1; D perhaps matches TRBD1 (5 bases). The germline V gene has CDR1 SGHAT and CDR2 FQNNGV. The CDR3 consists of 16 residues. V was clipped by 5 bases and J by 4 bases, with 20 bases between them. The CDR3 loop reads CASSPRGLGSLTEAFF. DNA for the CDR3: TGTGCCAGCAGCCCACGGGGGTTGGGCAGCCTCACTGAAGCTTTCTTT. Filled out from reference TRBV11-2 and TRBJ1-1, the complete variable domain reads EAGVAQSPRYKIIEKRQSVAFWCNPISGHATLYWYQQILGQGPKLLIQFQNNGVVDDSQLPKDRFSAERLKGVDSTLKIQPAKLEDSAVYLCASSPRGLGSLTEAFFGQGTRLTVV.

The V call is TRBV30, the J call TRBJ2-5; 9 positions agree with TRBD2. With V trimmed by 6 bases and J by 2 bases, 4 bases remained unmatched. The CDR3 loop spans 13 amino acids. From germline, CDR1 is GTSNPN and CDR2 SVGIG (reference sequence). The CDR3, as DNA: TGTGCCTGTAGCGGGGGCTCTCAAGAGACCCAGTACTTC. Encoded protein: CACSGGSQETQYF.

This clone was observed a few times. This rearrangement joins TRBV2 to TRBJ2-2; 7 nucleotides agree with TRBD1. Trimming took 7 bases from V and 2 from J; bases not matched to a gene: 4. The length of the CDR3 is 14 residues. The germline gives CDR1 SNHLY, CDR2 FYNNEI. CDR3 DNA: TGTGCCAGCACCCAGGGGGTAAACACCGGGGAGCTGTTTTTT. It encodes CASTQGVNTGELFF. Full variable domain (missing parts from reference TRBV2 and TRBJ2-2): EPEVTQTPSHQVTQMGQEVILRCVPISNHLYFYWYRQILGQKVEFLVSFYNNEISEKSEIFDDQFSVERPDGSNFTLKIRSTKLEDSAMYFCASTQGVNTGELFFGEGSRLTVL.

The chain couples TRBV4-3 to TRBJ1-5, with 8 bases matching TRBD1. The J segment lost 2 bases and the V segment lost 0 bases, leaving 6 bases of the junction unmatched. This CDR3 has 17 amino acids. Germline V gene data show CDR1 as LGHNA and CDR2 as YSLEER. CDR3 protein: CASSQDWAGGGNQPQHF. Here the CDR3 DNA reads TGCGCCAGCAGCCAAGATTGGGCAGGGGGCGGCAATCAGCCCCAGCATTTT.

This chain uses TRBV9 with TRBJ2-5; 9 nucleotides match TRBD1. The CDR3 totals 14 residues. Germline CDR1 and CDR2: SGDLS and YYNGEE. V dropped 4 bases and J dropped 3; count of bases not matched to a gene: 4. The CDR3 loop is CASSHRDREETQYF. Here the CDR3 DNA reads TGTGCCAGCAGCCACCGGGACAGGGAAGAGACCCAGTACTTC.

The gene calls are TRBV18 and TRBJ2-7; TRBD1 agrees at 7 bases. The CDR3 consists of 13 residues. From germline, CDR1 is KGHSH and CDR2 LQKENI. Trimming removed 2 bases from V and 3 bases from J; junction bases left unmatched: 1. CDR3 in amino acids: CASSPTGDYEQYV. The CDR3 DNA is TGTGCCAGCTCACCAACAGGGGACTACGAGCAGTACGTC.

The rearrangement joins TRBV18 to TRBJ1-1, with TRBD1 matching 10 bases. Germline CDR1 reads KGHSH; CDR2 reads LQKENI. The CDR3 totals 13 residues. J lost 5 bases, V lost 5 bases, and 2 bases had no gene match. The CDR3 loop is CASSRQGATEAFF. CDR3 sequence (DNA): TGTGCCAGCTCAAGACAGGGGGCGACTGAAGCTTTCTTT.

The chain recombines TRBV4-3 with TRBJ1-6, with TRBD1 matching 8 bases. This CDR3 has 15 amino acids. Trimming at V came to 4 bases and at J to 9 bases, leaving 8 bases not matched to a gene. Germline values: CDR1 LGHNA, CDR2 YSLEER. CDR3 nucleotide sequence: TGCGCCAGCAGCCCGACGGGACAGGACTCTTCACCCCTCCACTTT. Translated: CASSPTGQDSSPLHF.